These 5 T cell receptor beta chains share one sample of origin, sequenced in a study of blood T cell repertoires in COVID-19. Only in-frame clones appear in the TCRdb table, and some are missing; sequencing was by immunoSEQ multiplex PCR. There are roughly 360,000 clones in the sample; around 86% occur only once, and roughly 5.1% lies in the top ten. Sequencing was done on a sample of PBMCs or T cells enriched from blood (not recorded which). These receptors came from a woman aged 45-60 years who had recovered from COVID-19.

As concerns this clone: Other DNA sequences in the sample encode the same CDR3. This chain connects TRBV5-1 to TRBJ1-4; D call uncertain. Trimming stripped 0 bases from V and 0 bases from J, with 6 bases between. Germline CDR1 and CDR2: SGHRS and YFSETQ. The CDR3 is 15 residues long. CDR3: CASSLAGSTNEKLFF. CDR3 nucleotides: TGCGCCAGCAGCTTGGCCGGGTCAACTAATGAAAAACTGTTTTTT.

The chain uses TRBV6-5 and TRBJ1-1; maybe TRBD1 (5 bases). The germline CDR1 and CDR2 sequences are MNHEY and SVGAGI. The CDR3 consists of 16 residues. The germline V and J ends were trimmed by 3 bases and 2 bases, with 16 bases remaining between them. CDR3 sequence (DNA): TGTGCCAGCAGTTATTATGGGGTGGGGGGTAACACTGAAGCTTTCTTT. It translates to CASSYYGVGGNTEAFF.

The chain is built from TRBV20-1 and TRBJ1-5; D gene uncertain. V shed 3 bases and J shed 2 bases, with 20 bases lying between them. CDR3 length equals 17 residues. Germline assignment: CDR1 DFQATT and CDR2 SNEGSKA (reference sequence). CDR3 amino acids: CSASYSTQRTGNQPQHF. The CDR3, as DNA: TGCAGTGCTAGTTACAGTACCCAAAGAACGGGCAATCAGCCCCAGCATTTT.

The J gene is TRBJ2-7, the V gene TRBV13, with D maybe TRBD2 (6 bases). V lost 0 bases and J lost 4, with 10 bases in between. Looked up from germline, CDR1 is PRHDT and CDR2 is FYEKMQ (reference sequence). The CDR3 loop spans 14 amino acids. The CDR3 reads CASSLGLAEYEQYF. The CDR3 DNA reads TGTGCCAGCAGCTTAGGACTAGCCGAGTACGAGCAGTACTTC.

The J gene is TRBJ1-2, the V gene TRBV2, with D possibly being TRBD1 (6 bases). The CDR3 spans 13 residues. Germline loops: CDR1 SNHLY, CDR2 FYNNEI. V lost 6 bases and J lost 5, with 13 bases in between. The CDR3 DNA reads as TGTGCCAGCAGCACCACAACAGGGTATGGCTACACCTTC. The encoded protein is CASSTTTGYGYTF.